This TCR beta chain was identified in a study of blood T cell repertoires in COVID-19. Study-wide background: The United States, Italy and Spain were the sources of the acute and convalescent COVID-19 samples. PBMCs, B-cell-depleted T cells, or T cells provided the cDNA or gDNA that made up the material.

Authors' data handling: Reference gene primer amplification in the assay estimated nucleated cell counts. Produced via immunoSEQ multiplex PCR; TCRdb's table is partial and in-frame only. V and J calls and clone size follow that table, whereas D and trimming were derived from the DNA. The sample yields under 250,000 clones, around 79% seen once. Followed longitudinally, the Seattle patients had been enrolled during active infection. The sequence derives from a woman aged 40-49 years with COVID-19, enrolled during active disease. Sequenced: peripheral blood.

CDR3 sequence (DNA): TGTGCCAGTTCCCCGGGGGGGTGGAATTCACCCCTCCACTTT. Translated: CASSPGGWNSPLHF. The J gene is TRBJ1-6, the V gene TRBV27, with D perhaps matching TRBD1 (5 bases). CDR1 is MNHEY and CDR2 is SMNVEV in the germline V gene (reference sequence). The CDR3 runs 14 residues. With 9 bases removed from V and 7 bases from J, the gap between germline ends came to 16 bases.